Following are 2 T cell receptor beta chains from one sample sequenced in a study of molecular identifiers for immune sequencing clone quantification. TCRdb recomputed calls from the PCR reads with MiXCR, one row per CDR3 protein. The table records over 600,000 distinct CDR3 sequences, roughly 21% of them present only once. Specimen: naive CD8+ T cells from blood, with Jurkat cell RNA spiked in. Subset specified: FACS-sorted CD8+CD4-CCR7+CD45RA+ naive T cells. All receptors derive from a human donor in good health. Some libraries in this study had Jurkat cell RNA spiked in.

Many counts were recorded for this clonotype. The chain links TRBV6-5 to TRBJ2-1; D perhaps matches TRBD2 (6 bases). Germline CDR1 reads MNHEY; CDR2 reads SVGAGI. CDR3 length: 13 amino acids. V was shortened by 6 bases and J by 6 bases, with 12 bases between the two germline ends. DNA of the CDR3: TGTGCCAGCAGCGCCGACGGGGGCAATGAGCAGTTCTTC. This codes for CASSADGGNEQFF.

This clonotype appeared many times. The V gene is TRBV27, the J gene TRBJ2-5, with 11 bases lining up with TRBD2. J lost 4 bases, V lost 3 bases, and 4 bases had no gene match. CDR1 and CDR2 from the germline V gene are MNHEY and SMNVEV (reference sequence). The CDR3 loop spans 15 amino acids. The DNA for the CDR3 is TGTGCCAGCAGTTTTTTAGCGGGAGGGCGAGAGACCCAGTACTTC. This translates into CASSFLAGGRETQYF.